The clone carrying this TCR beta chain was observed many times. The germline CDR1 and CDR2 sequences are SGHTA and FQGNSA. The CDR3 runs to 13 residues. V lost 5 bases, J lost 5 bases, and 11 bases lay in between. Thyroid ultrasound, orbital computed tomography, clinical symptoms, and serum thyroxine and TRAb underpinned diagnoses. These data are taken from a study of T cells in Graves' hyperthyroidism and ophthalmopathy. Template material for amplifying TCR beta CDR3 regions consisted of RNA transcripts. HTBI primers were employed in a first-round RT-PCR of the TCR CDR3. TCRdb fed the multiplex PCR reads into MiXCR, producing one record per CDR3 protein. The repertoire has a few hundred thousand distinct CDR3 sequences, roughly 15% of them found once; the top ten carry 5% to 6%.

Sequences were obtained from blood. This receptor was taken from a woman aged 18-29 years with Graves' hyperthyroidism. V and J are TRBV7-2 and TRBJ2-3; D call uncertain. The chain's CDR3 is CASSPDIVDTQYF. The CDR3 DNA follows: TGTGCCAGCAGCCCAGATATCGTAGATACGCAGTATTTT.